The 4 T cell receptor beta chains below all came from one sample that was sequenced in a study of early T cells in non-severe SARS-CoV-2 infection. TCRdb analysed the 5' RACE reads with MiXCR anew, one entry per CDR3 protein. This sample has roughly 48,000 distinct CDR3 sequences, with 7% to 9% found just once. What was sequenced was whole blood. These receptors originate from an adult who was a healthcare worker with PCR-confirmed SARS-CoV-2 infection or an uninfected control (not recorded which).

This clonotype was observed many times. This chain connects TRBV12-5 to TRBJ2-1; tentatively, D is TRBD2 (6 bases). The V end was cut by 5 bases, the J end by 7 bases, with 18 bases between. The CDR3 runs 15 residues. Per the germline V gene, CDR1 is LGHNT and CDR2 is FRNRAP. CDR3 sequence reads: CASGLQGGSLNEQFF. The DNA for the CDR3 is TGTGCTAGTGGTCTCCAGGGAGGATCCTTAAATGAGCAGTTCTTC.

The chain carries TRBV9 and TRBJ2-5; possible D gene TRBD1, 8 bases. Germline lookup yields CDR1 SGDLS and CDR2 YYNGEE. Trimming shortened V by 0 bases and J by 5 bases, and 14 bases separated the two germline ends. This CDR3 contains 15 residues. The CDR3 sequence: CASSVGTGREETQYF. The CDR3 DNA reads TGTGCCAGCAGCGTAGGGACAGGGAGGGAGGAGACCCAGTACTTC.

This clonotype was seen at least ten times. This chain links TRBV25-1 with TRBJ1-2; D might be TRBD1 (5 bases). CDR3 length equals 13 residues. Germline V gene sequence: CDR1 MGHDK, CDR2 SYGVNS. The V end lost 3 bases, the J end lost 6 bases, and 11 bases lay between the germline ends. CDR3 DNA sequence: TGTGCCAGCAGTGATTGGGGCGGAGATGGCTACACCTTC. As protein: CASSDWGGDGYTF.

The chain joins TRBV27 to TRBJ2-7, with D perhaps assigned TRBD1 or TRBD2 (6 bases each). Germline V CDR1 and CDR2: MNHEY, SMNVEV (reference sequence). Trimming stripped 1 base from V and 4 bases from J, with 11 bases between. The CDR3 runs 14 residues. The CDR3 nucleotides are TGTGCCAGCAGTTTATGGGGGGCGGATTACGAGCAGTACTTC. Encoded protein: CASSLWGADYEQYF.